This T cell receptor (delta chain) appears in the sequencing data of a study of gamma-delta T cells after stem cell transplantation. CDR1 is GEAIGNYY, CDR2 EKD, per germline. The CDR3 is 18 residues long. TCRdb reapplied CATT to the RT-PCR reads. The sample shows 1,600 or so delta-chain clones, roughly 23% of them seen only once. This clone has a handful of counts. A read error may explain this, as a much larger clone is one base away. This sample also contains other DNA sequences that code for the same CDR3. The V gene is TRDV2, the J gene TRDJ1, with TRDD3 matching over 10 bases. This clonotype was obtained from a human donor. It is not recorded whose cells these are; they may come from a transplant donor. Sample: gamma-delta T cells. The CDR3 nucleotides are TGTGCTTGTGACACCGTACTGGGGGATCCGAAGGACACCGATAAACTCATCTTT. Protein: CACDTVLGDPKDTDKLIF.